The sequence of this T cell receptor beta chain was determined in a study of Graves' ophthalmopathy and Graves' hyperthyroidism. Overall study results and limits: Predictions made by the model for ophthalmopathy progression reached 55% to 71% sensitivity and around 72% specificity. Blood repertoires reportedly contained most expanded thyroid clonotypes above 0.001 frequency.

CDR1 and CDR2 (germline): KGHDR, SFDVKD. The CDR3 runs 20 residues. V shed 10 bases and J shed 5 bases, with 38 bases lying between them. The authors amplified TCR beta CDR3 regions from RNA transcripts. In the first round, RT-PCR was carried out with HTBI primers, and a multiplex PCR formed the second round. TCRdb reanalysed the multiplex PCR reads using MiXCR and keeps one entry per CDR3 protein. The repertoire holds about 740,000 distinct CDR3 sequences, with roughly 40% as singletons. Ophthalmopathy cases showed moderate-to-severe activity, scoring CAS ≥3 and NOSPECS ≥4, with duration under 3 months. Other autoimmune diseases, uncontrolled infections, pregnancy or lactation ruled patients out of participation. Regarding this clonotype: As yet, its antigen is unknown.

This chain links TRBV24-1 with TRBJ2-7; D possibly matches TRBD1 or TRBD2 (11 bases each). Sequences were obtained from peripheral blood. The sequence was obtained from an adult man with Graves' ophthalmopathy. CDR3 DNA sequence: TGTGCCACTAGGGACAGGGGGTCTTCTGATAGCGGGGGGGCTGTCCACGAGCAGTACTTC. Encoded protein: CATRDRGSSDSGGAVHEQYF.